A selection of T cell receptor beta chains follows, all from one sample in a study of human T cells and chemical hapten exposure. TCRdb redid the calling of the RACE reads with MiXCR, one entry per CDR3 protein. The sample records tens of thousands of distinct CDR3 sequences, 10% being singletons. The sequenced sample was whole blood, obtained in connection with sensitization to the hapten diphenylcyclopropenone (DPC). The receptors were sampled from a man under 40 with alopecia areata. Some clones in this sample may be carry-over from other donors' samples. The CDR3 runs from the conserved cysteine through the conserved F or W. D genes are given only for firm matches. The listing skips clone size in some rows; elsewhere it reads once, few, many or a size class.

V: TRBV9; D: -; length: 12; J: TRBJ2-7; size: -; CDR3: CASSVDAGEQYF; DNA: TGTGCCAGCAGCGTAGATGCGGGAGAGCAGTACTTC
V: TRBV20-1; D: -; length: 13; J: TRBJ1-5; size: few; CDR3: CSGREGRDQPQHF; DNA: TGCAGTGGAAGGGAGGGGAGAGATCAGCCCCAGCATTTT
V: TRBV7-2; D: -; length: 15; J: TRBJ1-3; size: many; CDR3: CASSRAGGAGNTIYF; DNA: TGTGCCAGCAGCCGCGCGGGGGGCGCTGGAAACACCATATATTTT
V: TRBV27; D: -; length: 15; J: TRBJ1-1; size: few; CDR3: CASSSPGTQNTEAFF; DNA: TGTGCCAGCAGTTCTCCCGGGACACAGAACACTGAAGCTTTCTTT
V: TRBV11-2; D: -; length: 13; J: TRBJ2-7; size: -; CDR3: CASSTSGSYEQYF; DNA: TGTGCCAGCAGCACCTCCGGGTCCTACGAGCAGTACTTC
V: TRBV7-2; D: TRBD2; length: 17; J: TRBJ2-3; size: -; CDR3: CASSLAGTSVRGDTQYF; DNA: TGTGCCAGCAGCTTGGCCGGGACTAGCGTTAGAGGGGATACGCAGTATTTT
V: TRBV3-1; D: -; length: 16; J: TRBJ1-1; size: few; CDR3: CASSLLPVGPGSWAFF; DNA: TGTGCCAGCAGCCTCCTGCCAGTTGGACCCGGTTCGTGGGCTTTCTTT
V: TRBV5-1; D: TRBD2; length: 16; J: TRBJ2-3; size: many; CDR3: CASSPPGLANTDTQYF; DNA: TGCGCCAGCAGCCCACCGGGACTAGCGAACACAGATACGCAGTATTTT
V: TRBV19; D: -; length: 14; J: TRBJ2-6; size: -; CDR3: CASSQSSGANVLTF; DNA: TGTGCCAGTAGCCAGTCCTCTGGGGCCAACGTCCTGACTTTC
V: TRBV10-3; D: -; length: 11; J: TRBJ2-7; size: few; CDR3: CAISQAYEQYF; DNA: TGTGCCATCAGTCAGGCCTACGAGCAGTACTTC
V: TRBV29-1; D: TRBD1; length: 12; J: TRBJ1-5; size: few; CDR3: CSVTGGGQPQHF; DNA: TGCAGCGTTACAGGGGGCGGTCAGCCCCAGCATTTT
V: TRBV9; D: -; length: 15; J: TRBJ1-2; size: many; CDR3: CASSVAPTELYGYTF; DNA: TGTGCCAGCAGCGTAGCTCCGACTGAGCTATATGGCTACACCTTC
V: TRBV7-6; D: -; length: 15; J: TRBJ2-2; size: many; CDR3: CASRPHGPNTGELFF; DNA: TGTGCCAGCCGGCCCCACGGGCCGAACACCGGGGAGCTGTTTTTT
V: TRBV6-2/TRBV6-3; D: -; length: 13; J: TRBJ1-1; size: many; CDR3: CASTGWGDTEAFF; DNA: TGTGCCAGCACCGGGTGGGGAGACACTGAAGCTTTCTTT
V: TRBV6-5; D: -; length: 16; J: TRBJ1-2; size: many; CDR3: CASSYRAHPPQGGYTF; DNA: TGTGCCAGCAGTTACCGGGCACACCCCCCCCAGGGCGGCTACACCTTC
V: TRBV19; D: TRBD2; length: 15; J: TRBJ2-3; size: -; CDR3: CASSRNRDYGDTQYF; DNA: TGTGCCAGTAGCCGGAACCGGGACTATGGCGATACGCAGTATTTT
V: TRBV12-3/TRBV12-4; D: -; length: 14; J: TRBJ1-6; size: -; CDR3: CASSFSSYNSPLHF; DNA: TGTGCCAGCAGTTTTAGCTCCTATAATTCACCCCTCCACTTT
V: TRBV12-3/TRBV12-4; D: TRBD2; length: 17; J: TRBJ2-6; size: many; CDR3: CASRRLAGVSGANVLTF; DNA: TGTGCCAGCAGGAGACTAGCGGGAGTCTCTGGGGCCAACGTCCTGACTTTC
V: TRBV7-9; D: -; length: 15; J: TRBJ1-3; size: many; CDR3: CASSHPAGSAVSIYF; DNA: TGTGCCAGCAGCCACCCGGCTGGGTCAGCCGTCTCCATATATTTT
V: TRBV2; D: -; length: 16; J: TRBJ1-5; size: many; CDR3: CASSEIGGVSNQPQHF; DNA: TGTGCCAGCAGTGAGATTGGAGGGGTAAGCAATCAGCCCCAGCATTTT
V: TRBV12-5; D: -; length: 14; J: TRBJ1-5; size: few; CDR3: CASARPGAEQPQHF; DNA: TGTGCTAGTGCCCGGCCGGGGGCCGAGCAGCCCCAGCATTTT
V: TRBV5-1; D: -; length: 16; J: TRBJ2-6; size: -; CDR3: CANSLTPSTGANVLTF; DNA: TGCGCCAACAGCTTAACCCCCTCTACTGGGGCCAACGTCCTGACTTTC
V: TRBV5-1; D: TRBD2; length: 19; J: TRBJ2-4; size: many; CDR3: CASSLLPSGGTLAKNIQYF; DNA: TGCGCCAGCAGCTTGCTCCCCAGCGGGGGCACTCTAGCCAAAAACATTCAGTACTTC
V: TRBV7-2; D: -; length: 14; J: TRBJ2-1; size: many; CDR3: CASSPAAWNNEQFF; DNA: TGTGCCAGCAGCCCAGCCGCCTGGAACAATGAGCAGTTCTTC
V: TRBV6-6; D: -; length: 14; J: TRBJ1-5; size: -; CDR3: CASSYVAQGQPQHF; DNA: TGTGCCAGCAGTTACGTGGCCCAGGGTCAGCCCCAGCATTTT
V: TRBV6-6; D: -; length: 15; J: TRBJ2-3; size: many; CDR3: CASSDRTVSTDTQYF; DNA: TGTGCCAGCAGTGACCGGACAGTTAGCACAGATACGCAGTATTTT
V: TRBV7-9; D: -; length: 15; J: TRBJ2-1; size: -; CDR3: CASSELAITYNEQFF; DNA: TGTGCCAGCAGCGAGCTAGCTATAACCTACAATGAGCAGTTCTTC
V: TRBV5-1; D: -; length: 13; J: TRBJ1-2; size: -; CDR3: CASSLRGDYGYTF; DNA: TGCGCCAGCAGCTTGCGAGGGGACTATGGCTACACCTTC
V: TRBV12-3/TRBV12-4; D: -; length: 13; J: TRBJ2-1; size: many; CDR3: CASSWNRWDEQFF; DNA: TGTGCCAGCAGTTGGAACAGATGGGATGAGCAGTTCTTC
V: TRBV11-3; D: TRBD2; length: 15; J: TRBJ2-4; size: -; CDR3: CASSLGRLAGEREYF; DNA: TGTGCCAGCAGCTTAGGTAGACTAGCGGGAGAGCGAGAGTACTTC
V: TRBV5-1; D: TRBD1; length: 16; J: TRBJ1-1; size: -; CDR3: CASRGDRKEAGGEAFF; DNA: TGCGCCAGCAGGGGGGACAGGAAGGAAGCAGGTGGGGAAGCTTTCTTT
V: TRBV2; D: -; length: 13; J: TRBJ2-5; size: -; CDR3: CASSTQGRETQYF; DNA: TGTGCCAGCAGTACTCAGGGAAGAGAGACCCAGTACTTC
V: TRBV6-1; D: TRBD1; length: 14; J: TRBJ2-7; size: -; CDR3: CASSGQGASYEQYF; DNA: TGTGCCAGCAGTGGACAGGGGGCCAGCTACGAGCAGTACTTC
V: TRBV7-2; D: TRBD1; length: 15; J: TRBJ2-2; size: -; CDR3: CASSSGQGSSGELFF; DNA: TGTGCCAGCAGCTCCGGACAGGGTAGTTCCGGGGAGCTGTTTTTT
V: TRBV18; D: -; length: 16; J: TRBJ1-5; size: -; CDR3: CASSPGPPYSNQPQHF; DNA: TGTGCCAGCTCACCTGGCCCACCCTATAGCAATCAGCCCCAGCATTTT
V: TRBV29-1; D: TRBD1; length: 14; J: TRBJ2-7; size: few; CDR3: CSVLGTGSASEQYF; DNA: TGCAGCGTTTTGGGGACAGGGTCGGCATCCGAGCAGTACTTC
V: TRBV9; D: -; length: 15; J: TRBJ2-3; size: many; CDR3: CASSVGLADTDTQYF; DNA: TGTGCCAGCAGCGTAGGGTTAGCGGACACAGATACGCAGTATTTT
V: TRBV3-1; D: TRBD2; length: 15; J: TRBJ2-1; size: many; CDR3: CASTKTGTRGNEQFF; DNA: TGTGCCAGCACCAAGACGGGGACTAGGGGAAATGAGCAGTTCTTC
V: TRBV18; D: -; length: 15; J: TRBJ1-3; size: -; CDR3: CASSPPQGSGNTIYF; DNA: TGTGCCAGCTCACCACCACAGGGTTCTGGAAACACCATATATTTT
V: TRBV7-2; D: -; length: 15; J: TRBJ2-1; size: many; CDR3: CASSLDRTLGNEQFF; DNA: TGTGCCAGCAGCTTAGACCGGACGCTCGGCAATGAGCAGTTCTTC
V: TRBV12-5; D: TRBD1; length: 15; J: TRBJ1-5; size: many; CDR3: CASGDDRGYNQPQHF; DNA: TGTGCTAGTGGCGACGACAGGGGATACAATCAGCCCCAGCATTTT
V: TRBV12-3/TRBV12-4; D: -; length: 14; J: TRBJ2-2; size: few; CDR3: CASSLWRDTGELFF; DNA: TGTGCCAGCAGTTTATGGCGGGACACCGGGGAGCTGTTTTTT
V: TRBV19; D: TRBD1; length: 15; J: TRBJ1-1; size: few; CDR3: CASRRGTVPNTEAFF; DNA: TGTGCCAGTAGGAGGGGGACAGTTCCGAACACTGAAGCTTTCTTT
V: TRBV7-7; D: -; length: 16; J: TRBJ2-2; size: -; CDR3: CASSLVAAGNTGELFF; DNA: TGTGCCAGCAGCTTAGTGGCAGCGGGGAACACCGGGGAGCTGTTTTTT
V: TRBV28; D: -; length: 12; J: TRBJ1-1; size: -; CDR3: CASKQMNTEAFF; DNA: TGTGCCAGCAAACAGATGAACACTGAAGCTTTCTTT
V: TRBV15; D: -; length: 13; J: TRBJ1-5; size: few; CDR3: CATSTQSNQPQHF; DNA: TGTGCCACCAGCACCCAAAGCAATCAGCCCCAGCATTTT
V: TRBV18; D: -; length: 14; J: TRBJ1-1; size: -; CDR3: CASLPTALNTEAFF; DNA: TGTGCCAGCTTACCTACCGCCTTGAACACTGAAGCTTTCTTT
V: TRBV20-1; D: -; length: 17; J: TRBJ1-2; size: few; CDR3: CSARDPPGARFPDGYTF; DNA: TGCAGTGCTAGAGATCCCCCAGGGGCCAGGTTTCCGGATGGCTACACCTTC
V: TRBV7-7; D: -; length: 13; J: TRBJ1-5; size: many; CDR3: CASSLAMDQPQHF; DNA: TGTGCCAGCAGCTTAGCGATGGATCAGCCCCAGCATTTT
V: TRBV10-3; D: TRBD1; length: 14; J: TRBJ2-3; size: -; CDR3: CAISRGQGTDTQYF; DNA: TGTGCCATCAGTCGGGGACAGGGCACAGATACGCAGTATTTT
V: TRBV28; D: -; length: 15; J: TRBJ2-3; size: -; CDR3: CASSLETGAADTQYF; DNA: TGTGCCAGCAGTTTAGAAACGGGAGCGGCAGATACGCAGTATTTT
V: TRBV5-8; D: -; length: 14; J: TRBJ1-4; size: few; CDR3: CASSMTGPNEKLFF; DNA: TGTGCCAGCAGCATGACAGGACCTAATGAAAAACTGTTTTTT
V: TRBV18; D: -; length: 16; J: TRBJ2-1; size: many; CDR3: CASSALASGAYNEQFF; DNA: TGTGCCAGCTCAGCGTTAGCAAGTGGAGCCTACAATGAGCAGTTCTTC
V: TRBV6-5; D: -; length: 15; J: TRBJ2-1; size: many; CDR3: CASSQHLGPYNEQFF; DNA: TGTGCCAGCAGTCAACACCTCGGTCCCTACAATGAGCAGTTCTTC
V: TRBV12-3/TRBV12-4; D: -; length: 13; J: TRBJ1-1; size: few; CDR3: CASGDRGGTEAFF; DNA: TGTGCCAGCGGGGACCGGGGAGGGACTGAAGCTTTCTTT
V: TRBV6-2/TRBV6-3; D: TRBD1; length: 14; J: TRBJ1-4; size: -; CDR3: CASSLTGDGGKLFF; DNA: TGTGCCAGCAGCCTGACAGGGGACGGCGGAAAACTGTTTTTT
V: TRBV11-3; D: -; length: 14; J: TRBJ2-1; size: -; CDR3: CASSSGGSYNEQFF; DNA: TGTGCCAGCAGCTCCGGGGGCTCCTACAATGAGCAGTTCTTC
V: TRBV12-3/TRBV12-4; D: -; length: 15; J: TRBJ1-1; size: -; CDR3: CASSPPGTMNTEAFF; DNA: TGTGCCAGCAGTCCGCCCGGGACGATGAACACTGAAGCTTTCTTT
V: TRBV6-5; D: TRBD2; length: 14; J: TRBJ2-5; size: few; CDR3: CASRWTSRAETQYF; DNA: TGTGCCAGCAGATGGACTAGCAGGGCAGAGACCCAGTACTTC
V: TRBV7-3; D: -; length: 18; J: TRBJ2-2; size: -; CDR3: CASSLTAGAFANTGELFF; DNA: TGTGCCAGCAGCTTAACCGCAGGGGCGTTCGCGAACACCGGGGAGCTGTTTTTT